These T cell receptor beta chains were read from a single sample in a study of T cell changes during pregnancy in multiple sclerosis. The repertoire was sequenced with immunoSEQ multiplex PCR; TCRdb's copy has only in-frame clones and lacks some. The sample holds around 80,000 clones, roughly 94% seen once. The source material was peripheral blood, sampled before pregnancy. The receptors come from a female donor with multiple sclerosis, enrolled in a pregnancy study. The CDR3 runs from the conserved cysteine through the conserved F or W. D genes are given only for firm matches. Size values are once, few and many counts, or a class for expanded clones, and some rows have none.

V	size	J	D	DNA	CDR3
TRBV6-6	NA	TRBJ2-1	NA	TGTGCCAGCAGTTCGGGGGAGCAGTTCTTC	CASSSGEQFF
TRBV7-3	NA	TRBJ2-2	NA	TGTGCCAGCAGCAACCCTAGTGAGTCAGGGCAGCCGAACACCGGGGAGCTGTTTTTT	CASSNPSESGQPNTGELFF
TRBV18	NA	TRBJ2-2	TRBD2	TGTGCCAGCTCACTAACGCCGGGACTAGCGGGGGGTCCGAACACCGGGGAGCTGTTTTTT	CASSLTPGLAGGPNTGELFF
TRBV19	NA	TRBJ2-7	NA	TGTGCCAGTAGTAATCTCGGGATCGCCTACGAGCAGTACTTC	CASSNLGIAYEQYF
TRBV6-5	NA	TRBJ1-2	NA	TGTGCCAGCACAAGGGGGTCAGATGGCTACACCTTC	CASTRGSDGYTF
TRBV9	NA	TRBJ1-1	NA	TGTGCCAGCAGCGTAGTAAACAACCTGAACACTGAAGCTTTCTTT	CASSVVNNLNTEAFF
TRBV30	NA	TRBJ1-3	NA	TGTGCCTGGAGTGCACTAAAGGGGCGTTCGTCCTCTGGAAACACCATATATTTT	CAWSALKGRSSSGNTIYF
TRBV19	NA	TRBJ1-5	NA	TGTGCCAGTAGTACAAACAGGGGCAATCAGCCCCAGCATTTT	CASSTNRGNQPQHF
TRBV30	NA	TRBJ1-4	NA	TGTGCCTGGGCAGCGGCCACTAATGAAAAACTGTTTTTT	CAWAAATNEKLFF
TRBV12-5	NA	TRBJ2-1	NA	TGTGCTAGTGGTTTGCTCCCCGACCCACAGGACAATGAGCAGTTCTTC	CASGLLPDPQDNEQFF
TRBV5-4	NA	TRBJ2-5	NA	TGTGCCAGCAGCTTGGGGTCCGGTCCAGAGACCCAGTACTTC	CASSLGSGPETQYF
TRBV4-2	NA	TRBJ1-4	NA	TGTGCCAGCAGCCGATCGACGAAGGAGAATGAAAAACTGTTTTTT	CASSRSTKENEKLFF
TRBV7-7	NA	TRBJ2-5	TRBD1	TGTGCTAGCAGTCCTACCAGGGGGCAGACCCAGTACTTC	CASSPTRGQTQYF
TRBV7-9	NA	TRBJ1-4	NA	TGTGCCAGCAGCCTGGCGGGTACCAATGAAAAACTGTTTTTT	CASSLAGTNEKLFF
TRBV11-2	NA	TRBJ2-5	TRBD2	TGTGCCAGCAGCTTAGGAACAAAACCTTCGGGAGGAATAGAGACCCAGTACTTC	CASSLGTKPSGGIETQYF
TRBV28	NA	TRBJ1-1	NA	TGTGCCAGCCGAGTCGCCGGGGGGCTGGAAACTGAAGCTTTCTTT	CASRVAGGLETEAFF
TRBV5-1	once	TRBJ1-1	TRBD1	TGCGCCAGCAGCTGGGGGGACAGGGAGAACACTGAAGCTTTCTTT	CASSWGDRENTEAFF
TRBV9	NA	TRBJ1-6	NA	TGTGCCACCCGGGACACATCGTCACCCCTCCACTTT	CATRDTSSPLHF
TRBV27	NA	TRBJ1-4	TRBD1	TGTGCCAGCAGTTTAGACCAGGGGGCGACGAAACTGTTTTTT	CASSLDQGATKLFF
TRBV7-9	NA	TRBJ2-3	NA	TGTGCCAGCAGCTTCCGACAGGATACGCAGTATTTT	CASSFRQDTQYF
TRBV4-1	NA	TRBJ2-7	TRBD2	TGCGCCAGCAGCCAAGAGTTGATAGCGGGGAGCACCTACGAGCAGTACTTC	CASSQELIAGSTYEQYF
TRBV5-4	NA	TRBJ2-7	TRBD1	TGTGCCAGCAGCTTGGGGAGACAGGGGCCCGAGCAGTACTTC	CASSLGRQGPEQYF